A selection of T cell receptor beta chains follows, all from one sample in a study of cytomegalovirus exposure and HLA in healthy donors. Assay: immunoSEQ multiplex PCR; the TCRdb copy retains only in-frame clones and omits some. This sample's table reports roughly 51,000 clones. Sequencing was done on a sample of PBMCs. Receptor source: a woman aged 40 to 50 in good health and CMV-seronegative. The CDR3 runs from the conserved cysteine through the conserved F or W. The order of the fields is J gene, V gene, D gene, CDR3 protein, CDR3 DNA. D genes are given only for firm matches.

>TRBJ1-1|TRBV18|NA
CASSPIRGDTEAFF
TGTGCCAGCTCACCCATCCGGGGAGACACTGAAGCTTTCTTT
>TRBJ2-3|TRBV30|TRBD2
CAGSVVWREGDTQYF
TGTGCCGGGAGTGTAGTATGGCGGGAGGGGGATACGCAGTATTTT
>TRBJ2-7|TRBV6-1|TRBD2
CASSPGRGYYEQYF
TGTGCCAGCAGCCCCGGGAGGGGGTACTACGAGCAGTACTTC
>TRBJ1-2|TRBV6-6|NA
CAGSQQSPNYGYTF
TGTGCCGGCTCCCAACAGTCCCCTAACTATGGCTACACCTTC
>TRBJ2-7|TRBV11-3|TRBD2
CASSFGAGEPHEQYF
TGTGCCAGCAGCTTTGGAGCGGGAGAGCCCCACGAGCAGTACTTC
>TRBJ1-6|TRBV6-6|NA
CASSPGGSLRSPLHF
TGTGCCAGCAGCCCGGGGGGGAGTCTTCGGTCACCCCTCCACTTT
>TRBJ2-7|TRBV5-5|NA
CASSLRDYEQYF
TGTGCCAGCAGCCTCCGGGACTACGAGCAGTACTTC
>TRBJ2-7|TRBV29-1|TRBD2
CSSRGDRGSEQYF
TGCAGCTCCCGGGGGGACCGAGGGAGCGAGCAGTACTTC
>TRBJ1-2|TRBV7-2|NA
CASKESPAYGYTF
TGTGCCAGCAAGGAGAGCCCCGCCTATGGCTACACCTTC
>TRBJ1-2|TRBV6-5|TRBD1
CASSYLDRGTNYGYTF
TGTGCCAGCAGTTACTTAGACAGGGGTACTAACTATGGCTACACCTTC
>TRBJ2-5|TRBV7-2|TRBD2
CASSRNLLAGDSETQYF
TGTGCCAGCAGCCGTAACTTACTAGCGGGAGATTCGGAGACCCAGTACTTC
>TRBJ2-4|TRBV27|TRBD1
CASRFLTGGRNIQYF
TGTGCCAGCAGATTCCTTACAGGGGGCAGAAACATTCAGTACTTC
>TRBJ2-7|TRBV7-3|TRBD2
CASRSQERGEQYF
TGTGCCAGCAGGTCTCAGGAGCGGGGCGAGCAGTACTTC
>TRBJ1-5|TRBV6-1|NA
CASRDISNQPQHF
TGTGCCAGCCGGGACATTAGTAATCAGCCCCAGCATTTT
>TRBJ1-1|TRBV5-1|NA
CASSQPAGINTEAFF
TGCGCCAGCAGCCAACCCGCGGGTATAAACACTGAAGCTTTCTTT
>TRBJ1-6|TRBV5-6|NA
CASSPRGSWGSSPLHF
TGTGCCAGCAGCCCCCGGGGGAGCTGGGGGAGTTCACCCCTCCACTTT
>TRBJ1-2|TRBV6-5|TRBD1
CASSYDRDYGYTF
TGTGCCAGCAGTTACGACAGGGACTATGGCTACACCTTC
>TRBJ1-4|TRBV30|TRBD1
CACSGTGDEKLFF
TGTGCCTGTTCCGGGACAGGGGATGAAAAACTGTTTTTT
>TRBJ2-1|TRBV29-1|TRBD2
CSVEDFGAGAYNEQFF
TGCAGCGTTGAAGATTTCGGAGCGGGGGCCTACAATGAGCAGTTCTTC
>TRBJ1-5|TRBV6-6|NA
CASSRNSNQPQHF
TGTGCCAGCAGCAGGAATAGCAATCAGCCCCAGCATTTT
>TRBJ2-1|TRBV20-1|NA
CSASSSDEQFF
TGCAGTGCTAGCTCTTCGGATGAGCAGTTCTTC
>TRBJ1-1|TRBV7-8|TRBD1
CASSLTGVGNTEAFF
TGTGCCAGCAGCTTAACAGGGGTAGGGAACACTGAAGCTTTCTTT
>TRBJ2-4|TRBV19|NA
CASSIGQTNIQYF
TGTGCCAGTAGTATAGGACAGACAAACATTCAGTACTTC
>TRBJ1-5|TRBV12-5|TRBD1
CASGLGQGLQPQHF
TGTGCTAGTGGTTTGGGACAGGGGCTCCAGCCCCAGCATTTT
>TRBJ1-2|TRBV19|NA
CATRRGPYGYTF
TGTGCCACTCGCCGGGGTCCCTATGGCTACACCTTC
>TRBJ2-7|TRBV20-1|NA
CSALSYEQYF
TGCAGTGCTCTTTCCTACGAGCAGTACTTC
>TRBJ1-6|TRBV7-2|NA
CASSLGAAPTNSPLHF
TGTGCCAGCAGCTTAGGGGCCGCCCCCACGAATTCACCCCTCCACTTT
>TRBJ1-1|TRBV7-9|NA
CASSWDKNTEAFF
TGTGCCAGCAGCTGGGACAAGAACACTGAAGCTTTCTTT
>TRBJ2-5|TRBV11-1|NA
CASSSRGETQYF
TGTGCCAGCAGCTCCCGGGGGGAGACCCAGTACTTC
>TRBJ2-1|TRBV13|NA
CASSRSGSGSYNEQFF
TGTGCCAGCAGCAGATCAGGGTCCGGATCCTACAATGAGCAGTTCTTC
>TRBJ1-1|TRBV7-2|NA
CASSLRRVLNTEAFF
TGTGCCAGCAGCCTGAGACGGGTCTTGAACACTGAAGCTTTCTTT
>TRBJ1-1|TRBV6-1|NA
CASSERLNTEAFF
TGTGCCAGCAGTGAGCGATTGAACACTGAAGCTTTCTTT
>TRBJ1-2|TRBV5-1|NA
CASGGTPNYGYTF
TGCGCCAGCGGAGGCACCCCTAACTATGGCTACACCTTC
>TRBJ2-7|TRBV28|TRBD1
CASSSIRVGGVSYEQYF
TGTGCCAGCAGTTCCATTCGGGTAGGGGGCGTCTCCTACGAGCAGTACTTC
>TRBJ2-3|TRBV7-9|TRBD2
CASSPSSGGVTDTQYF
TGTGCCAGCAGCCCTTCCAGCGGGGGAGTCACAGATACGCAGTATTTT
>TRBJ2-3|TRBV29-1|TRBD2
CSVGGSGTDTQYF
TGCAGCGTTGGCGGGAGTGGCACAGATACGCAGTATTTT
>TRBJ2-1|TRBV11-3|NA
CASSPTWSSYNEQFF
TGTGCCAGCAGCCCTACTTGGAGCTCCTACAATGAGCAGTTCTTC
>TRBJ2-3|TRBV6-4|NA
CASSDQTGATQYF
TGTGCCAGCAGTGACCAGACTGGGGCTACGCAGTATTTT
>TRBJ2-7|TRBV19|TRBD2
CASSNGLAGGDEQYF
TGTGCCAGTAGTAACGGACTAGCGGGAGGGGACGAGCAGTACTTC
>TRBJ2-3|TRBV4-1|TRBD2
CASSQDTREGTDTQYF
TGCGCCAGCAGCCAAGATACGCGGGAGGGCACAGATACGCAGTATTTT
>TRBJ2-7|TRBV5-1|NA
CASSPTGVYEQYF
TGCGCCAGCAGTCCGACAGGAGTCTACGAGCAGTACTTC
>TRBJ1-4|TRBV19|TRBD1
CASSGTGLTNEKLFF
TGTGCCAGTAGTGGGACAGGCCTAACTAATGAAAAACTGTTTTTT